The rows below give T cell receptor beta chains drawn from one sample of a study of T-cell reconstitution after alpha-beta-depleted transplantation in children. Each CDR3 protein is one row after TCRdb ran MiXCR on the PCR reads. The table includes 500,000 to 650,000 distinct CDR3 sequences, roughly 13% detected once. Sequences were derived from PBMCs, mostly from graft donor cells, sampled 360 days after TCRalphabeta/CD19-depleted stem cell transplant. All receptors come from a male patient younger than 18 who had a stem cell transplant for acute myeloid leukemia, so the T cells may come from the graft donor. Both conserved end residues are part of each CDR3. Clone size is not always given. Where it is, it says once, few, many or a class for expanded clones.

abundance	len	v_gene	j_gene	CDR3aa
many	15	TRBV9	TRBJ2-5	CASSVISGSWETQYF
few	16	TRBV25-1	TRBJ2-5	CASSEWLAGVQETQYF
.	18	TRBV20-1	TRBJ1-4	CSARETGTVSATNEKLFF
many	18	TRBV5-1	TRBJ2-6	CASSFRGIESAGANVLTF
.	17	TRBV4-3	TRBJ2-7	CASSQETLGSDFYEQYF
few	16	TRBV2	TRBJ2-2	CASRPPGQGRTGELFF
.	16	TRBV24-1	TRBJ1-2	CATSESTGGTNYGYTF
many	13	TRBV5-1	TRBJ2-2	CASSLGSTGELFF
once	14	TRBV21-1	TRBJ1-5	CASSKGDSNQPQHF
many	13	TRBV10-2	TRBJ2-7	CASSVAGRGEQYF
.	17	TRBV7-6	TRBJ2-1	CASSSAGTPTDYNEQFF
few	14	TRBV15	TRBJ2-7	CATSPGAGAYEQYF
.	15	TRBV4-2	TRBJ2-1	CASSQVALWDNEQFF
.	19	TRBV11-2	TRBJ2-3	CASSLGMGGRGTSTDTQYF
.	17	TRBV29-1	TRBJ2-1	CSAQEGTSGRVNNEQFF
many	14	TRBV11-3	TRBJ2-1	CASSSGQGEHEQFF
few	14	TRBV5-1	TRBJ1-1	CASSLLYLNTEAFF
.	16	TRBV20-1	TRBJ2-1	CSAGVAGAFSGNEQFF
.	14	TRBV7-2	TRBJ2-1	CASSRRTSYNEQFF
few	15	TRBV9	TRBJ2-1	CASSVGGRTHNEQFF
.	14	TRBV21-1	TRBJ2-7	CASSPLGQDYEQYF
few	14	TRBV7-7	TRBJ2-5	CASSRLGHQETQYF
.	16	TRBV20-1	TRBJ2-7	CSARSPGLMSSYEQYF
many	19	TRBV7-3	TRBJ2-2	CASSSNPRDRKPDTGELFF
.	14	TRBV28	TRBJ1-2	CASSPLDRDYGYTF
.	15	TRBV11-2	TRBJ1-5	CASSQIGTGEQPQHF
.	18	TRBV14	TRBJ1-5	CASSQSRAKTGGNQPQHF